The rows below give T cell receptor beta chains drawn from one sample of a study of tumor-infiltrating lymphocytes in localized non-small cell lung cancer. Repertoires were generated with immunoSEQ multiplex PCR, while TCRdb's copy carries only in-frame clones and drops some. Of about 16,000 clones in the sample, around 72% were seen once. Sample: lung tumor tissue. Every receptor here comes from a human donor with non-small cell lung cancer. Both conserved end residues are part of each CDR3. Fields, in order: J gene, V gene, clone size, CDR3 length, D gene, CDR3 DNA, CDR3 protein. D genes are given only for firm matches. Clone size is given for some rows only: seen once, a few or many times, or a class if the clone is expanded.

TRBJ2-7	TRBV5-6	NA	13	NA	TGTGCCAGCAGCTTCATTGGGATCTACGAGCAGTACTTC	CASSFIGIYEQYF
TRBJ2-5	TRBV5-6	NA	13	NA	TGTGCCAGCAGCTTGAAGGGTCAAGAGACCCAGTACTTC	CASSLKGQETQYF
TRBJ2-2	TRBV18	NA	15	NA	TGTGCCAGCTCAAGACTAGGGACTAACACCGGGGAGCTGTTTTTT	CASSRLGTNTGELFF
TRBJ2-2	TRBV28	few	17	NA	TGTGCCAGCAGCCCCCTGGGGCGGCTTACCCTTACCGGGGAGCTGTTTTTT	CASSPLGRLTLTGELFF
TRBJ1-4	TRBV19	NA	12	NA	TGTGCCACCTCGGGAAGCGCCTCTAAACTGTTTTTT	CATSGSASKLFF
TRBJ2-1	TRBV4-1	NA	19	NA	TGCGCCAGCAGCCAAGAGGTCCTCTCGGCGGTTGGCTCCTACAATGAGCAGTTCTTC	CASSQEVLSAVGSYNEQFF
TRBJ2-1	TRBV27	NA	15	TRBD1	TGTGCCAGCAGTCAACCGGGACAGGGTTGGGATGAGCAGTTCTTC	CASSQPGQGWDEQFF
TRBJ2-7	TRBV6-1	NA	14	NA	TGTGCCACCTTACCCGCAGCTTCTGTTATTGAGCAGTACTTC	CATLPAASVIEQYF
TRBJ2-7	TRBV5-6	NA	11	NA	TGTGCCAGCAGCTTCACCTACGAGCAGTACTTC	CASSFTYEQYF
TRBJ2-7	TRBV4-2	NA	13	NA	TGTGCCAGCAGCCAAGCCGATCGCGACGAGCAGTACTTC	CASSQADRDEQYF
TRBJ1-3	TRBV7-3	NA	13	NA	TGTGCCAGCAGCTTAGGGGATGGAAACACCATATATTTT	CASSLGDGNTIYF
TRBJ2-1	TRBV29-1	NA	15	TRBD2	TGCAGCGCGGAATCCTTCGCGGGGGGAAGTAATGAGCAGTTCTTC	CSAESFAGGSNEQFF